This TCR beta chain was captured in a study of CD8 T cells in ankylosing spondylitis. Regarding the study as a whole: A TCR beta motif of fewer than ten highly homologous variants seemed to mark ankylosing spondylitis blood. Both synovial fluid and blood in reactive arthritis had previously been reported to carry some motif variants. Disease-linked clones displayed a CD8+ phenotype and appeared relatively rarely in peripheral blood. Reportedly, significant enrichment of disease-linked clones occurred in matched ankylosing spondylitis synovial fluid.

In making TCR beta libraries, quantitative 5'-RACE with molecular barcodes was used. TCRdb re-derived calls from the 5' RACE reads in MiXCR, one entry per CDR3 protein. The table includes about 390,000 distinct CDR3 sequences, approximately 20% detected once. This clonotype was picked up a small number of times. The antigen is undetermined. V dropped 2 bases and J dropped 4 bases, with 15 bases sitting between them. The germline V gene has CDR1 SGHVS and CDR2 FNYEAQ. This CDR3 has 15 residues. The source material was blood, either unsorted or a sorted T cell fraction (not recorded which). V usage is TRBV7-6 and J usage is TRBJ2-7, with D possibly TRBD2 on 6 matching bases. This TCR derives from a male donor with ankylosing spondylitis. The CDR3 reads CASSLSGRLGYEQYF. In nucleotides, the CDR3 is TGTGCCAGCAGCTTAAGTGGGAGGCTTGGGTACGAGCAGTACTTC.